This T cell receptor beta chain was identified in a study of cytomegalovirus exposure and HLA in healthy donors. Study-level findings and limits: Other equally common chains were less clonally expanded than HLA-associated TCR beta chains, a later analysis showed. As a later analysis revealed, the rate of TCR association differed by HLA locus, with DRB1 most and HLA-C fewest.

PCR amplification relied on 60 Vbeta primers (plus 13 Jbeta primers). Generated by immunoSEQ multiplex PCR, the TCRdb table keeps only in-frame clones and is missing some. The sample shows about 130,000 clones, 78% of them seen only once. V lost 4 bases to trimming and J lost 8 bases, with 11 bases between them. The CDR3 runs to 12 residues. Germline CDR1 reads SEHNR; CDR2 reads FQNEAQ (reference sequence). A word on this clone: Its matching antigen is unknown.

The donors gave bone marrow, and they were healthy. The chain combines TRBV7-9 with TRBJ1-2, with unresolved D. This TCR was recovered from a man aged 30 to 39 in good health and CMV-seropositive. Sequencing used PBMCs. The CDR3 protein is CASSSLDGGYTF. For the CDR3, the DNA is TGTGCCAGCAGCTCCCTCGACGGGGGCTACACCTTC.